This TCR beta chain came from a study of T cell repertoires in cytomegalovirus infection. This clonotype showed up just a few times. Its antigen is not identified. The CDR3 runs 13 residues. V was clipped by 4 bases and J by 2 bases, with 8 bases between them. TCRdb re-analysed the reads in MiXCR, keeping a single row per CDR3 protein. In the table there are 62,000 or so distinct CDR3 sequences, 20% of which are singletons. This clonotype originated in a human donor in good health (CMV status not recorded). Some clones in this sample may be carry-over from other donors' samples. Here the sequenced sample was CD8+ T cells from cultured PBMCs, taken from culture after CMV antigen stimulation. This chain connects TRBV12-3 or TRBV12-4 to TRBJ1-2; D unclear. CDR3 nucleotides: TGTGCCAGCAGTTCGAACGGCAACTATGGCTACACCTTC. It encodes CASSSNGNYGYTF.